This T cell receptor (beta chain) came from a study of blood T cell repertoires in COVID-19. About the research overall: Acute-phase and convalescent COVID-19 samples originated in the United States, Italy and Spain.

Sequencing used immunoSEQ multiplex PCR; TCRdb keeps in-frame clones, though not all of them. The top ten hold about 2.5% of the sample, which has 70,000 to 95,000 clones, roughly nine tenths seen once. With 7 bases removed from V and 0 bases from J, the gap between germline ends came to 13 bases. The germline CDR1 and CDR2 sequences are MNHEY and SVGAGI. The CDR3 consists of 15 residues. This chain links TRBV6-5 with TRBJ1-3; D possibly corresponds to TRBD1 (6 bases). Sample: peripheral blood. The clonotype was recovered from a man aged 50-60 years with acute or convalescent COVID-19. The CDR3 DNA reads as TGTGCCAGCATCCGAGGGACAATCTCTGGAAACACCATATATTTT. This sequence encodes CASIRGTISGNTIYF.